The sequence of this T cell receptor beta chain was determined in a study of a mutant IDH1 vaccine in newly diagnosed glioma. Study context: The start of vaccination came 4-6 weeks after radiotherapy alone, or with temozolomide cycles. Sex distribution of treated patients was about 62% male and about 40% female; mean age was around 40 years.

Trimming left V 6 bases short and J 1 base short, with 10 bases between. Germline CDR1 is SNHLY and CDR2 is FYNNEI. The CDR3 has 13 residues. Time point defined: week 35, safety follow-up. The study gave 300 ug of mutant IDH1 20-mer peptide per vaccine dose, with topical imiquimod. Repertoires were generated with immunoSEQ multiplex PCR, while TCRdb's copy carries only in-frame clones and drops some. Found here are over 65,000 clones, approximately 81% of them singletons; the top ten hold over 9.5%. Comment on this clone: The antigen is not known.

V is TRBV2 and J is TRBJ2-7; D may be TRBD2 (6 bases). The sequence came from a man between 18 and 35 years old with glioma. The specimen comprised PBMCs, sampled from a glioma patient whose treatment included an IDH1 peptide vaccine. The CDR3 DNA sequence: TGTGCCAGCAGGTCCGGGACTTCCTACGAGCAGTACTTC. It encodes CASRSGTSYEQYF.